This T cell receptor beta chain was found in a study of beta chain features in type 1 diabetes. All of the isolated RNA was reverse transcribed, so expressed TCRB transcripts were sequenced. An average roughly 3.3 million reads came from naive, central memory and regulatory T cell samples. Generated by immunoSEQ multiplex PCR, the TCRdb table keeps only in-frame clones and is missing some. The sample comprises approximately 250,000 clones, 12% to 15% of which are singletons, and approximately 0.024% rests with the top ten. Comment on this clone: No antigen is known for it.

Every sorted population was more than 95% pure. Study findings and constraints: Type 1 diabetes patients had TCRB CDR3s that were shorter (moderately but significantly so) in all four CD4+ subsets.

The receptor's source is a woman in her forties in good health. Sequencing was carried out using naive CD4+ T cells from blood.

The CDR3 reads CSASARTGELFF. The CDR3, as DNA: TGCAGCGCGTCGGCTAGGACCGGGGAGCTGTTTTTT. The chain links TRBV29-1 to TRBJ2-2; D is ambiguous. CDR1 is SQVTM, CDR2 ANQGSEA, per germline. The CDR3 loop spans 12 amino acids. The germline V and J ends were trimmed by 7 bases and 5 bases, with 11 bases remaining between them.